This T cell receptor (beta chain) was retrieved from a study of T cell responses to AZD1222 COVID-19 vaccine. General study results and limits: A mostly white British donor set with more females was recruited, and clonal diversity was possibly underestimated. Only a handful of AZD1222 recipients, several in all, had baseline seropositivity. Spike-specific TCR repertoires showed rising breadth and depth after two AZD1222 doses.

Germline lookup yields CDR1 SQVTM and CDR2 ANQGSEA. This CDR3 comprises 12 residues. V lost 7 bases and J lost 9; bases outside the gene matches: 9. A word on this clone: Its antigen is not known.

Repertoires were generated with immunoSEQ multiplex PCR, while TCRdb's copy carries only in-frame clones and drops some. Among 110,000 to 150,000 clones, 70% to 90% were seen once, and the ten largest hold roughly 7.3%. The clonotype originates from an adult in good health. The V and J genes are TRBV29-1 and TRBJ2-1, with 7 nucleotides matching TRBD1. The sample was peripheral blood, taken on day 0 of AZD1222 vaccination. The CDR3 region is CSGDSRNGEQFF. CDR3 DNA: TGCAGCGGGGACAGTAGGAATGGTGAGCAGTTCTTC.